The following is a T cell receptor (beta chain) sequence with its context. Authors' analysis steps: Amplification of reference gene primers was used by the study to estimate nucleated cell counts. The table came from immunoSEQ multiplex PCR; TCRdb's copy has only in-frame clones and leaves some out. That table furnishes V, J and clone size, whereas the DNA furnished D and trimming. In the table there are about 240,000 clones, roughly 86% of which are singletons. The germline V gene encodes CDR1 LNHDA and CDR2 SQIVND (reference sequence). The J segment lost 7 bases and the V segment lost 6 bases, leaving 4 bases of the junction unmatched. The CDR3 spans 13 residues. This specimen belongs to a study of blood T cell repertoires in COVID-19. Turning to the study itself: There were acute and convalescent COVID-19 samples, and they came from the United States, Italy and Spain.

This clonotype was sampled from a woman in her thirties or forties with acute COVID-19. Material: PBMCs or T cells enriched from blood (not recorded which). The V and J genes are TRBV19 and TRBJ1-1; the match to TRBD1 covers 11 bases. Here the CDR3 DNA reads TGTGCCAGTAGGGACAGGGGGCTTAGTGAAGCTTTCTTT. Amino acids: CASRDRGLSEAFF.